Each of the 28 T cell receptor beta chains below was sequenced from the same sample in a study of blood T cell repertoires in COVID-19. Using immunoSEQ multiplex PCR, the repertoire was profiled, and TCRdb retains in-frame clones only, with some absent. Of roughly 310,000 clones in the sample, 75% to 90% are singletons; the top ten hold under 3.5%. The sample was peripheral blood. The source of these receptors is a woman aged 30 to 39 with COVID-19, enrolled during active disease.

J is TRBJ2-7 and V is TRBV29-1; 13 nucleotides agree with TRBD2. The germline V gene has CDR1 SQVTM and CDR2 ANQGSEA. The V gene end was trimmed by 6 bases and the J gene end by 6 bases; junction bases not matched to a gene: 5. The CDR3 contains 13 residues. CDR3 DNA: TGCAGCGTGGGACTAGCGGGAATGGGCGAGCAGTACTTC. This translates into CSVGLAGMGEQYF.

The chain's CDR3 is CATLDIYGYTF. The DNA of the CDR3 is TGTGCCACCTTGGACATTTATGGCTACACCTTC. The chain carries TRBV6-5 and TRBJ1-2; perhaps TRBD1 as D (5 bases). Trimming removed 10 bases from V and 5 bases from J, with 11 bases in between. Germline loops: CDR1 MNHEY, CDR2 SVGAGI. The CDR3 sequence is 11 residues long.

This sequence joins TRBV14 and TRBJ2-2; a possible D gene is TRBD2 (5 bases). The CDR3 has 16 residues. Germline V gene lookup returns CDR1 SGHDN and CDR2 FVKESK. With 0 bases removed from V and 4 bases from J, the gap between germline ends came to 12 bases. The CDR3 region has the DNA TGTGCCAGCAGCCAAGATTGGGGAGTGATCACCGGGGAGCTGTTTTTT. Amino acids: CASSQDWGVITGELFF.

V gene TRBV5-8 combines with J gene TRBJ2-1, with 11 bases aligning to TRBD2. Losses at the gene ends were 4 bases for V and 2 bases for J; bases not matched to a gene: 2. Germline CDR1 SGHTS, CDR2 YDEGEE. The length of the CDR3 is 15 residues. CDR3 loop: CASSPGLAAYNEQFF. The CDR3 DNA is TGTGCCAGCAGCCCGGGACTAGCGGCCTACAATGAGCAGTTCTTC.

V and J are TRBV6-2 or TRBV6-3 and TRBJ2-7; 11 bases map to TRBD2. The CDR3 has 19 amino acids. The V segment lost 3 bases and the J segment 7 bases; nucleotides outside the gene matches: 20. The germline V gene encodes CDR1 MNHEY and CDR2 SVGEGT. The CDR3 region is CASSYLGLAEGNGYWEQYF. CDR3 coding DNA: TGTGCCAGCAGTTATCTGGGACTAGCGGAGGGCAACGGCTATTGGGAGCAGTACTTC.

This chain links TRBV6-5 with TRBJ2-7; D possibly corresponds to TRBD1 (5 bases). The CDR3 runs to 15 residues. CDR1 MNHEY and CDR2 SVGAGI come from the germline V gene. V was shortened by 0 bases and J by 3 bases, with 12 bases between the two germline ends. CDR3 nucleotides: TGTGCCAGCAGTTACTCGAAAACAGGTCGCTACGAGCAGTACTTC. Encoded protein: CASSYSKTGRYEQYF.

The rearrangement uses TRBV12-3 or TRBV12-4 and TRBJ1-2; a possible D gene is TRBD1 (6 bases). V was shortened by 5 bases and J by 4 bases, with 11 bases between the two germline ends. The CDR3 runs 13 residues. CDR3 amino acids: CASSTGQPYGYTF. The CDR3 DNA reads TGTGCCAGCAGTACAGGACAGCCCTATGGCTACACCTTC.

The chain uses TRBV6-5 and TRBJ1-2; maybe TRBD1 (6 bases). V lost 0 bases to trimming and J lost 5 bases, with 13 bases between them. The V gene's germline CDR1 is MNHEY and CDR2 SVGAGI. This CDR3 region has 15 residues. The CDR3 DNA reads as TGTGCCAGCAGTTACTCACAGGGAGGGGAGTATGGCTACACCTTC. It is translated as CASSYSQGGEYGYTF.

The chain recombines TRBV6-5 with TRBJ2-1; 7 bases are a match to TRBD2. The CDR3 covers 15 residues. V was clipped by 7 bases and J by 8 bases; unmatched bases: 14. CDR1 and CDR2 from the germline V gene are MNHEY and SVGAGI. The CDR3 bases are TGTGCCAGCAAGCGGAGGGGAGCGGGACCCGATGAGCAGTTCTTC. The encoded protein is CASKRRGAGPDEQFF.

This chain connects TRBV30 to TRBJ1-6; TRBD1 matches 9 bases. Germline CDR1 GTSNPN, CDR2 SVGIG (reference sequence). With V trimmed by 5 bases and J by 7 bases, 6 bases remained unmatched. CDR3 length equals 14 residues. Here the CDR3 reads CAWEGQGMNSPLHF. The CDR3, as DNA: TGTGCCTGGGAGGGACAGGGTATGAATTCACCCCTCCACTTT.

This chain joins TRBV2 and TRBJ1-5; maybe TRBD1 (6 bases). Trimming took off 7 bases at V and 1 base at J, with 11 bases between the two ends. This CDR3 is 14 amino acids long. Germline V gene data show CDR1 as SNHLY and CDR2 as FYNNEI. This CDR3 reads CASTLGQSNQPQHF. The CDR3 region has the DNA TGTGCCAGCACCCTAGGACAGAGCAATCAGCCCCAGCATTTT. The entire variable domain, with the rest obtained from reference TRBV2 and TRBJ1-5, is as follows: EPEVTQTPSHQVTQMGQEVILRCVPISNHLYFYWYRQILGQKVEFLVSFYNNEISEKSEIFDDQFSVERPDGSNFTLKIRSTKLEDSAMYFCASTLGQSNQPQHFGDGTRLSIL.

J is TRBJ1-6 and V is TRBV19; TRBD1 agrees at 10 bases. The CDR3 totals 14 residues. Germline V lookup: CDR1 LNHDA, CDR2 SQIVND (reference sequence). Trimming at V came to 8 bases and at J to 9 bases, leaving 7 bases not matched to a gene. The CDR3 is CASGETGGFSPLHF. In nucleotides, the CDR3 is TGTGCCAGTGGGGAGACAGGGGGCTTTTCACCCCTCCACTTT.

This chain links TRBV28 with TRBJ1-2, with TRBD1 matching over 9 bases. Germline values: CDR1 MDHEN, CDR2 SYDVKM. CDR3 length: 13 amino acids. Trimming took 5 bases from V and 8 from J; bases not matched to a gene: 6. The CDR3 DNA is TGTGCCAGCAGTCCGCCGGGGACAGGGGGCTACACCTTC. Protein product: CASSPPGTGGYTF.

The chain recombines TRBV3-1 (or the pseudogene TRBV3-2) with TRBJ1-5; D is uncertain. This CDR3 region has 14 residues. The germline V gene has CDR1 LGHDT and CDR2 YNNKEL (reference sequence). V shed 1 base and J shed 7 bases, with 11 bases lying between them. The CDR3 reads CASSQGQRRQPQHF. In nucleotides, the CDR3 is TGTGCCAGCAGCCAAGGTCAAAGGAGGCAGCCCCAGCATTTT.

This sequence joins TRBV6-6 and TRBJ1-1; 9 bases agree with TRBD1. There are 16 residues in the CDR3. Germline V CDR1 and CDR2: MNHNY, SVGAGI (reference sequence). The trim removed 0 bases at V and 5 bases at J, leaving 7 bases unmatched. CDR3 nucleotide sequence: TGTGCCAGCAGTTACTCACGCGGACAGGGGATAACTGAAGCTTTCTTT. Its protein is CASSYSRGQGITEAFF.

The chain has TRBV19 and TRBJ1-2, with 7 nucleotides matching TRBD1. V was pared by 6 bases and J by 5 bases, with 3 bases of the junction left unmatched. This CDR3 has 12 amino acids. Germline V gene lookup returns CDR1 LNHDA and CDR2 SQIVND (reference sequence). As DNA, the CDR3 is TGTGCCAGTAGCGGGACAGAGTATGGCTACACCTTC. Its translation is CASSGTEYGYTF.

This sequence joins TRBV14 and TRBJ1-3; no reliable D call. The CDR3 is made up of 14 amino acids. Germline V CDR1 and CDR2: SGHDN, FVKESK. V gave up 2 bases and J gave up 0 bases, with 5 bases separating them. The CDR3 nucleotides read TGTGCCAGCAGCCAAAGAGGCTCTGGAAACACCATATATTTT. It translates to CASSQRGSGNTIYF.

The sample holds one count of this clone. V is TRBV11-3 and J is TRBJ2-2; the match to TRBD2 covers 16 bases. V lost 4 bases and J lost 0; bases outside the gene matches: 8. This CDR3 region has 20 residues. The germline CDR1 and CDR2 sequences are SGHNT and YENEEA. CDR3 bases: TGTGCCAGCAGCTCCCCGGGACTAGCGGGAGGGCACTCGAACACCGGGGAGCTGTTTTTT. Translating it yields CASSSPGLAGGHSNTGELFF.

The rearrangement uses TRBV5-1 and TRBJ1-5, with 8 bases aligning to TRBD1. This CDR3 has 15 amino acids. V lost 0 bases, J lost 7 bases, and 6 bases stayed unmatched. CDR1 and CDR2 (germline): SGHRS, YFSETQ. CDR3 sequence: CASSLAAGGSQPQHF. CDR3 nucleotides: TGCGCCAGCAGCTTGGCGGCAGGGGGCAGCCAGCCCCAGCATTTT.

The chain is built from TRBV6-1 and TRBJ2-1, with a possible D match to TRBD2 (6 bases). This CDR3 comprises 13 residues. Trimming pared 6 bases from V and 4 bases from J, leaving 10 bases between. Germline V CDR1 and CDR2: MNHNS, SASEGT. The chain's CDR3 is CASRRDAYNEQFF. DNA of the CDR3: TGTGCCAGCAGGCGGGATGCGTACAATGAGCAGTTCTTC.

The table lists this clone with a few counts. V gene TRBV7-2 combines with J gene TRBJ2-7; D may be TRBD1 (5 bases). Germline values: CDR1 SGHTA, CDR2 FQGNSA. Trimming stripped 5 bases from V and 5 bases from J, with 10 bases between. The CDR3 consists of 12 residues. The CDR3 bases are TGTGCCAGCAGCAGAGACAGAAACGAGCAGTACTTC. Its translation: CASSRDRNEQYF.

V usage is TRBV30 and J usage is TRBJ1-4; 8 bases are shared with TRBD1. The ends lost 4 bases at V and 8 bases at J; junction bases unmatched: 9. CDR1 and CDR2 (germline): GTSNPN, SVGIG (reference sequence). The length of the CDR3 is 14 residues. In DNA, the CDR3 is TGTGCCTGGAACATGGACAGGGCGGGGGAAAAACTGTTTTTT. It codes for CAWNMDRAGEKLFF.

The chain recombines TRBV27 with TRBJ2-1, with 12 bases lining up with TRBD2. This CDR3 contains 14 residues. Trimming took 7 bases from V and 10 from J; bases not matched to a gene: 8. Germline-derived CDR1 and CDR2 are MNHEY and SMNVEV (reference sequence). CDR3 sequence reads: CASIRTSGIYEQFF. As DNA, the CDR3 is TGTGCCAGCATAAGGACTAGCGGGATATACGAGCAGTTCTTC.

This rearrangement joins TRBV6-4 to TRBJ1-6; D is perhaps TRBD1 (6 bases). Per the germline V gene, CDR1 is MRHNA and CDR2 is SNTAGT. This CDR3 has 14 amino acids. V was cut by 3 bases and J by 10 bases, with 13 bases left in between. This CDR3 is CASSEQGPISPLHF. The CDR3 DNA follows: TGTGCCAGCAGTGAACAGGGACCCATCTCACCCCTCCACTTT.

The rearrangement uses TRBV4-1 and TRBJ2-7; 9 bases match TRBD2. CDR1 is MGHRA and CDR2 is YSYEKL in the germline V gene. J was trimmed by 2 bases and V by 4 bases; bases with no gene match: 6. The length of the CDR3 is 15 residues. The CDR3 sequence is CASSRPAGGTYEQYF. CDR3 in DNA: TGCGCCAGCAGCCGTCCAGCGGGAGGCACCTACGAGCAGTACTTC.

DNA for the CDR3: TGTGCCAGCAGTGCGAGGGACAGGGGGTCTTCACCCCTCCACTTT. Its protein is CASSARDRGSSPLHF. This chain connects TRBV27 to TRBJ1-6; TRBD1 matches 11 bases. This CDR3 contains 15 residues. The germline V gene has CDR1 MNHEY and CDR2 SMNVEV (reference sequence). V shed 5 bases, J shed 9 bases, and the junction held 6 bases outside the gene matches.

The chain links TRBV19 to TRBJ2-1; D might be TRBD1 (6 bases). The V end lost 6 bases, the J end lost 16 bases, and 19 bases lay between the germline ends. This CDR3 comprises 12 residues. Looked up from germline, CDR1 is LNHDA and CDR2 is SQIVND (reference sequence). Here the CDR3 DNA reads TGTGCCAGTAGCAACACCCGGGACATACCCTTCTTC. Translation gives CASSNTRDIPFF.

The CDR3 bases are TGTGCCAGCAGCTTACTCGGACAGGATCCCTATGGCTACACCTTC. Its protein product is CASSLLGQDPYGYTF. V and J are TRBV5-4 and TRBJ1-2, with 7 bases that match TRBD1. CDR3 length equals 15 residues. CDR1 is SGHNT and CDR2 is YYREEE in the germline V gene (reference sequence). Trimming removed 2 bases from V and 4 bases from J; junction bases left unmatched: 8.